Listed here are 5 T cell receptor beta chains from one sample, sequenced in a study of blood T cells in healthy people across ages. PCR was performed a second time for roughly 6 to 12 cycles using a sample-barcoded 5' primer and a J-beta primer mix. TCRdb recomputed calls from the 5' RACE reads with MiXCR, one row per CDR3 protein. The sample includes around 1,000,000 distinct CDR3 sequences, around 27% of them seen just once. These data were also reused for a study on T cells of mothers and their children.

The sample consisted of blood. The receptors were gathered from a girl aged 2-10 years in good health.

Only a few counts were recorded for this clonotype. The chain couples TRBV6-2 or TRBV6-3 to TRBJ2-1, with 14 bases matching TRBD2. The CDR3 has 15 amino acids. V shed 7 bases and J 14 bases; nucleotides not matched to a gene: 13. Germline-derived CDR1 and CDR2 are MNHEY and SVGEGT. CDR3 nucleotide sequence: TGTGCCAGCACCCTGACTAGCGGGGGGGCCGGGTCGGAGTTCTTC. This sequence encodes CASTLTSGGAGSEFF.

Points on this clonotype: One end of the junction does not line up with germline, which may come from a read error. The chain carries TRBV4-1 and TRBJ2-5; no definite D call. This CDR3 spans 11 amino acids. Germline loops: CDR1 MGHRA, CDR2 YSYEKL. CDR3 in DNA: TGCGCCAGCAGCCAAGGGACCACGGAGTTCTTC. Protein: CASSQGTTEFF.

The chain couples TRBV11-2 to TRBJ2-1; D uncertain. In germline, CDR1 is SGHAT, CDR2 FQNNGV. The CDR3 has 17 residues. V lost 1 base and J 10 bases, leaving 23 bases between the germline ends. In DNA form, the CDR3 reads TGTGCCAGCAGCTTAGGCCCACTCCGCGAACCTTTGCGGGAGCAGTTCTTC. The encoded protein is CASSLGPLREPLREQFF.

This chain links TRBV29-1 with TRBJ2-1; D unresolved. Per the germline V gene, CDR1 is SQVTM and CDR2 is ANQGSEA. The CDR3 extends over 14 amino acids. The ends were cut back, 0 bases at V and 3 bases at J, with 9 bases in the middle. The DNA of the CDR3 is TGCAGCGTTGAAGAAAGCTTAGTCTACAATGAGCAGTTCTTC. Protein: CSVEESLVYNEQFF.

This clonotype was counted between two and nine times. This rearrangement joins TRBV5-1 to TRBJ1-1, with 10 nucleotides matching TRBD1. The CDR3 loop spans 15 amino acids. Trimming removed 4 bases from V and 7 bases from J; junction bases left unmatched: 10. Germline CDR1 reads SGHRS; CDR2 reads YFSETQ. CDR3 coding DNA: TGCGCCAGCAGCATGGGACAGGGGATATCGGGTGAAGCTTTCTTT. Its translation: CASSMGQGISGEAFF. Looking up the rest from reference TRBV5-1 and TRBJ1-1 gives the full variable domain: KAGVTQTPRYLIKTRGQQVTLSCSPISGHRSVSWYQQTPGQGLQFLFEYFSETQRNKGNFPGRFSGRQFSNSRSEMNVSTLELGDSALYLCASSMGQGISGEAFFGQGTRLTVV.